The sample holds a few counts of the clone carrying this TCR beta chain. Its antigen is not known. CDR3 length: 15 amino acids. The germline V gene has CDR1 SGHTA and CDR2 FQGNSA. Trimming left V 11 bases short and J 5 bases short, with 24 bases between. Study results and limitations: Larger-cohort validation covered only one TCR beta V-J rearrangement.

After constant-region reverse-primer amplification, full-length variable regions underwent semi-nested PCR with Nested Universal Primer A. TCRdb passed the 5' RACE reads through MiXCR, listing each CDR3 protein once. Altogether about 40,000 distinct CDR3 sequences are present, under 20% being singletons, with the ten largest covering 2.5% to 3%. CD25-based Treg depletion was applied to purified naive CD4+ T cells. This clonotype was obtained from a female donor with breast cancer. Source material: naive CD4+ T cells sorted from a lymph node. The subset: naive CD4+ T cells, CD4+CD45RA+CD25-. The genes are TRBV7-2 and TRBJ2-5; D tentatively reads TRBD1 or TRBD2 (6 bases each). This CDR3 reads CASGTGSGAVETQYF. In DNA, the CDR3 is TGTGCCTCGGGCACCGGGTCGGGGGCCGTGGAGACCCAGTACTTC.